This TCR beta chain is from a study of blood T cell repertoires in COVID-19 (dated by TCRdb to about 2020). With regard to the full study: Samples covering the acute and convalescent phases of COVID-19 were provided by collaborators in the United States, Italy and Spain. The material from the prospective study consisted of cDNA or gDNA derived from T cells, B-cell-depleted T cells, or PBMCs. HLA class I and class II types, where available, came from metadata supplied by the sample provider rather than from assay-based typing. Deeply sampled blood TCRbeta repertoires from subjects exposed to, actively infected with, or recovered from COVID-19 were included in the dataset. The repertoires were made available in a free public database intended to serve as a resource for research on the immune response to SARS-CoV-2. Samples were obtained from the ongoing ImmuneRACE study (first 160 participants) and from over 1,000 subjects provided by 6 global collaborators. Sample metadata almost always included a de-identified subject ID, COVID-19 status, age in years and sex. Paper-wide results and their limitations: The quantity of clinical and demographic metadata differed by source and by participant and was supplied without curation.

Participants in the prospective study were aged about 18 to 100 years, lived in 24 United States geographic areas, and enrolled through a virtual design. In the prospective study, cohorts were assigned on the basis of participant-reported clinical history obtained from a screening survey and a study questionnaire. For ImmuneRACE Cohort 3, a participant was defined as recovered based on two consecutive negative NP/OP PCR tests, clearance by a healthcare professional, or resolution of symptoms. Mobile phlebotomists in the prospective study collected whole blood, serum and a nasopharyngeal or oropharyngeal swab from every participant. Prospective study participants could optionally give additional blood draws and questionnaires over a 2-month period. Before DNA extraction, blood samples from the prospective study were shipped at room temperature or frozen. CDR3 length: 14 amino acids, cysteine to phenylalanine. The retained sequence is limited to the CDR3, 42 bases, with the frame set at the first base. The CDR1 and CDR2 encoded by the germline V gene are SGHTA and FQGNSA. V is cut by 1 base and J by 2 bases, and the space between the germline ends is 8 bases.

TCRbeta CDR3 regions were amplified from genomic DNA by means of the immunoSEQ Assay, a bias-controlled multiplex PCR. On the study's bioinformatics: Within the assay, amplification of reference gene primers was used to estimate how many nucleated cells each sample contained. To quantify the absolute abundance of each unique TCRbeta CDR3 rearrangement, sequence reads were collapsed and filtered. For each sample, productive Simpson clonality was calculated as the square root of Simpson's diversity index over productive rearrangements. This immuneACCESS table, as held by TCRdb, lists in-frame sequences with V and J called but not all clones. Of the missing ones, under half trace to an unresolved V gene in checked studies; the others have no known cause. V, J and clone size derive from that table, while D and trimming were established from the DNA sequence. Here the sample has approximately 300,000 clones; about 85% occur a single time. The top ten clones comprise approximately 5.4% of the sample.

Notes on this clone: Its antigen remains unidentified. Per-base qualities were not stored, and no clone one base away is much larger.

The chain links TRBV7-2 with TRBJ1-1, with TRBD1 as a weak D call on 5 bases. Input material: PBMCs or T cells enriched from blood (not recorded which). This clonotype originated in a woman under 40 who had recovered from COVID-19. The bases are TGTGCCAGCAGCTTAGGCAGGGCCAACACTGAAGCTTTCTTT. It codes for CASSLGRANTEAFF.